These 16 T cell receptor beta chains were all obtained from the same sample, sequenced in a study of blood T cell repertoires in COVID-19. Data came from immunoSEQ multiplex PCR; TCRdb stores just in-frame clones and leaves some out. The sample has about 34,000 clones, about 92% seen once; the top ten hold approximately 20%. The material sequenced was peripheral blood. The origin of the receptors is an elderly man with acute or convalescent COVID-19.

The chain joins TRBV5-1 to TRBJ2-3, with a tentative D call TRBD1 (6 bases). This CDR3 is 16 amino acids long. Germline-derived CDR1 and CDR2 are SGHRS and YFSETQ. The V end lost 4 bases, the J end lost 4 bases, and 19 bases lay between the germline ends. The CDR3 coding sequence is TGCGCCAGCAGCCGGATTCCGACAGGTATTGCAGATACGCAGTATTTT. Encoded protein: CASSRIPTGIADTQYF.

The chain is built from TRBV14 and TRBJ2-3; 9 bases match TRBD1. Trimming cost V 4 bases and J 4 bases; bases outside gene matches: 6. CDR1 is SGHDN, CDR2 FVKESK, per germline. The CDR3 loop spans 15 amino acids. The CDR3 DNA reads as TGTGCCAGCAGCCGCGACAGGGGGAGCGCAGATACGCAGTATTTT. Translation: CASSRDRGSADTQYF.

This sequence joins TRBV20-1 and TRBJ2-1; possible D gene TRBD1, 6 bases. CDR1 DFQATT and CDR2 SNEGSKA come from the germline V gene (reference sequence). The CDR3 runs 14 residues. V was trimmed by 3 bases and J by 5 bases, leaving 14 bases between them. Written as DNA, the CDR3 is TGCAGTGCTAGTACAGGGTCTGGTCACAATGAGCAGTTCTTC. It codes for CSASTGSGHNEQFF.

The V call is TRBV28, the J call TRBJ1-5, with TRBD1 identical over 8 bases. Germline CDR1 reads MDHEN; CDR2 reads SYDVKM. V shed 5 bases and J 6 bases; nucleotides not matched to a gene: 9. This CDR3 is built from 15 residues. The CDR3 here is CASSGSRQGSQPQHF. As DNA, the CDR3 is TGTGCCAGCAGTGGCTCGCGACAGGGGAGTCAGCCCCAGCATTTT.

V gene TRBV18 combines with J gene TRBJ2-7; 8 bases align to TRBD1. Trimming took 3 bases from V and 4 from J; bases not matched to a gene: 8. CDR3 length: 15 amino acids. Germline CDR1 and CDR2: KGHSH and LQKENI. This CDR3 reads CASSPDRGGVYEQYF. The CDR3 DNA sequence: TGTGCCAGCTCACCCGACAGGGGCGGGGTATACGAGCAGTACTTC.

The count of this clone is one. The chain joins TRBV5-1 to TRBJ1-4; no clear D. The CDR3 runs 13 residues. Germline loops: CDR1 SGHRS, CDR2 YFSETQ. The ends were cut back, 3 bases at V and 6 bases at J, with 9 bases in the middle. This CDR3 reads CASSSGRDEKLFF. CDR3 nucleotide sequence: TGCGCCAGCAGCTCCGGGAGGGATGAAAAACTGTTTTTT.

The V gene is TRBV14, the J gene TRBJ2-5; 12 positions agree with TRBD2. CDR1 is SGHDN and CDR2 is FVKESK in the germline V gene. The CDR3 sequence is 16 residues long. The ends lost 4 bases at V and 1 base at J; junction bases unmatched: 4. The CDR3 DNA is TGTGCCAGCAGCCCCCTAGCGGGGGGGCTCCAAGAGACCCAGTACTTC. The encoded protein is CASSPLAGGLQETQYF.

This clone has only one observation. The rearrangement links TRBV2 to TRBJ2-3; 9 bases match TRBD2. The germline V gene has CDR1 SNHLY and CDR2 FYNNEI. The length of the CDR3 is 18 residues. V was clipped by 3 bases and J by 4 bases; unmatched bases: 14. Here the CDR3 DNA reads TGTGCCAGCAGTGATGGGCTAGCGGGGACCCCGGGGGCAGATACGCAGTATTTT. This encodes CASSDGLAGTPGADTQYF.

The chain recombines TRBV24-1 with TRBJ2-1; 7 positions agree with TRBD1. Germline CDR1 is KGHDR and CDR2 is SFDVKD. This CDR3 has 15 residues. Losses at the gene ends were 7 bases for V and 2 bases for J; bases not matched to a gene: 7. CDR3 loop: CATRRGPGAYNEQFF. The CDR3, as DNA: TGTGCCACCAGGAGGGGGCCTGGGGCCTACAATGAGCAGTTCTTC.

The V call is TRBV6-1, the J call TRBJ2-1; 8 bases line up with TRBD1. The length of the CDR3 is 16 residues. J was trimmed by 3 bases and V by 4 bases; bases with no gene match: 8. Germline-derived CDR1 and CDR2 are MNHNS and SASEGT. The CDR3 is CASSVLTGGFYNEQFF. CDR3 DNA: TGTGCCAGCAGTGTCCTCACAGGGGGTTTCTACAATGAGCAGTTCTTC.

The chain recombines TRBV18 with TRBJ1-1; the D is unclear. Germline values: CDR1 KGHSH, CDR2 LQKENI. V was cut by 1 base and J by 1 base, with 13 bases left in between. The CDR3 covers 16 residues. The CDR3 bases are TGTGCCAGCTCACCACAATGGGGTGAGGGGAACACTGAAGCTTTCTTT. This encodes CASSPQWGEGNTEAFF.

The chain employs TRBV2 and TRBJ2-3, with D perhaps matching TRBD1 (5 bases). Germline V CDR1 and CDR2: SNHLY, FYNNEI. V was pared by 8 bases and J by 0 bases, with 15 bases between. CDR3 size: 15 residues. The chain's CDR3 is CASRGRTPSTDTQYF. CDR3 nucleotide sequence: TGTGCCAGCCGTGGAAGGACACCTAGCACAGATACGCAGTATTTT.

The chain links TRBV24-1 to TRBJ1-1; D not certain. V gave up 9 bases and J gave up 4 bases, with 17 bases separating them. Germline values: CDR1 KGHDR, CDR2 SFDVKD. The CDR3 is made up of 14 amino acids. CDR3 bases: TGTGCCACCCTCCCTATGAGGGCGGGCACTGAAGCTTTCTTT. This encodes CATLPMRAGTEAFF.

There are a few counts of this clone. The V gene is TRBV27, the J gene TRBJ1-5; a possible D gene is TRBD1 (5 bases). Between the trimmed V and J ends, which lost 6 bases and 0 bases, there was a span of 15 bases. Germline V lookup: CDR1 MNHEY, CDR2 SMNVEV (reference sequence). The CDR3 length is 16 residues. CDR3 residues: CASSTAGGNSNQPQHF. As DNA, the CDR3 is TGTGCCAGCAGCACGGCCGGGGGGAATAGCAATCAGCCCCAGCATTTT.

The chain is built from TRBV5-8 and TRBJ2-5, with D possibly matching TRBD1 (5 bases). The CDR3 has 13 amino acids. V lost 2 bases to trimming and J lost 1 base, with 6 bases between them. From germline, CDR1 is SGHTS and CDR2 YDEGEE. CDR3 loop: CASSFDSQETQYF. The CDR3 DNA follows: TGTGCCAGCAGCTTCGACAGCCAAGAGACCCAGTACTTC.

This clone was seen more than once but under ten times. Germline and junction disagree at one end, which may indicate a read error. The chain uses TRBV12-5 and TRBJ1-3; TRBD1 aligns across 9 bases. The CDR3 is made up of 13 amino acids. Germline V lookup: CDR1 LGHNT, CDR2 FRNRAP. In nucleotides, the CDR3 is TGTGCTAGTGGTCTGGGACAGGGCTACCCCCCGAGTTTT. Translated: CASGLGQGYPPSF.